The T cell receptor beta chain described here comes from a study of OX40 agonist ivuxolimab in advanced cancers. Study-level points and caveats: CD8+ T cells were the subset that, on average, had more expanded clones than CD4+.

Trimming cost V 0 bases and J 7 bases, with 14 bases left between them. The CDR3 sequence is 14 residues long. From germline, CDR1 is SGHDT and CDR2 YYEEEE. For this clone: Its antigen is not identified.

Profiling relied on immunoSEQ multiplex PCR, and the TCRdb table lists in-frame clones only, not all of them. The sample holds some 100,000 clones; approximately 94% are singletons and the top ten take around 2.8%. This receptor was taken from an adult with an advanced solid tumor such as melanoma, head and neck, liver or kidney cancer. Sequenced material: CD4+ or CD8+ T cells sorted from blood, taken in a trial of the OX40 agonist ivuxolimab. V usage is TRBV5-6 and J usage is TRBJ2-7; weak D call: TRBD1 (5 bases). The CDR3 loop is CASSLDPGPREQYF. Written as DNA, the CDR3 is TGTGCCAGCAGCTTGGACCCAGGGCCTCGAGAGCAGTACTTC.